In this sample, the clone carrying this TCR beta chain turned up a few times. Time point here: patch test 1, 2 weeks after DPC sensitization. Treatment given: therapeutic diphenylcyclopropenone sensitization with weekly scalp DPC. Prior to each patch test being applied, blood was drawn. Between the trimmed V and J ends, which lost 0 bases and 4 bases, there was a span of 19 bases. Germline V gives CDR1 MNHNY, CDR2 SVGAGI (reference sequence). The CDR3 is 18 residues long. This sample was taken from a study of human T cells and chemical hapten exposure. At the level of the study: Each patient's scalp received weekly diphenylcyclopropenone throughout the approximately 25-week study.

TCRdb processed the RACE reads anew with MiXCR; each CDR3 protein has one entry. The sample lists some 350,000 distinct CDR3 sequences; approximately 6.3% were seen once. This receptor was taken from a woman in her late teens or twenties with alopecia areata. Some clones in this sample may be carry-over from other donors' samples. The sequencing here drew on whole blood, taken in connection with sensitization to the hapten diphenylcyclopropenone (DPC). The chain combines TRBV6-6 with TRBJ1-3; D gene uncertain. CDR3 loop: CASSYSAADGSGGNTIYF. Written as DNA, the CDR3 is TGTGCCAGCAGTTACTCAGCAGCTGACGGGTCAGGAGGAAACACCATATATTTT.